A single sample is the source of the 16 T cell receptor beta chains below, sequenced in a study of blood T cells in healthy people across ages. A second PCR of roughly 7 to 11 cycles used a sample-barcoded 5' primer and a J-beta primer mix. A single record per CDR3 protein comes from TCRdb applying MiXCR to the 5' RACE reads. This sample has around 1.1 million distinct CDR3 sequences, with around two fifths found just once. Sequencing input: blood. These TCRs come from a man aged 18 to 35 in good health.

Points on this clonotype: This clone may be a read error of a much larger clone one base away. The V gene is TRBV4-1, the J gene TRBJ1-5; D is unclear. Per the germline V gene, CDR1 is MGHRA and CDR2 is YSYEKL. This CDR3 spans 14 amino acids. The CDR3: CASSQERVNQLQHF. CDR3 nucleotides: TGCGCCAGCAGCCAAGAGCGGGTCAATCAGCTCCAGCATTTT.

Here the CDR3 DNA reads TGTGCCAGCAGCTTTCAGACAGGGACGAGCAATGAGCAGTTCTTC. Translated: CASSFQTGTSNEQFF. The rearrangement uses TRBV7-2 and TRBJ2-1; TRBD1 aligns across 7 bases. Germline values: CDR1 SGHTA, CDR2 FQGNSA. The CDR3 is made up of 15 amino acids. J was trimmed by 6 bases and V by 3 bases; bases with no gene match: 8. Full variable domain (outside the CDR3, taken from reference TRBV7-2 and TRBJ2-1): GAGVSQSPSNKVTEKGKDVELRCDPISGHTALYWYRQSLGQGLEFLIYFQGNSAPDKSGLPSDRFSAERTGGSVSTLTIQRTQQEDSAVYLCASSFQTGTSNEQFFGPGTRLTVL.

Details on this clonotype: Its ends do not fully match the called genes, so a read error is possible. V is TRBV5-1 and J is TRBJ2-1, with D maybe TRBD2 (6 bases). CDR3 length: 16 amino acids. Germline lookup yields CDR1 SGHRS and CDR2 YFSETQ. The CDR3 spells CTSSLGGSRTYNEQFF. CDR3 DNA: TGCACCAGCAGCTTGGGAGGCTCACGTACCTACAATGAGCAGTTCTTC.

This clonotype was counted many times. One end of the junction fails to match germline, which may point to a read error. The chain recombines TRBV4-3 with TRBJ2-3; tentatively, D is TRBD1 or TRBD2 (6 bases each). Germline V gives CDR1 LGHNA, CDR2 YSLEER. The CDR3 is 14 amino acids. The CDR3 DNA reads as TGTGCTAGCAGCCAGGAATGGGGGGCGGATACGCAGTATTTT. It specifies CASSQEWGADTQYF.

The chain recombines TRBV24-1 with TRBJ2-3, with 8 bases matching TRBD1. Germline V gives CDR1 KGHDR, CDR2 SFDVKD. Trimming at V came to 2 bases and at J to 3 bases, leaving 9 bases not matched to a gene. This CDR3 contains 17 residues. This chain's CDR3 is CATSDSGTGGGTDTQYF. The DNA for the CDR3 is TGTGCCACCAGTGATTCCGGGACAGGAGGGGGAACAGATACGCAGTATTTT.

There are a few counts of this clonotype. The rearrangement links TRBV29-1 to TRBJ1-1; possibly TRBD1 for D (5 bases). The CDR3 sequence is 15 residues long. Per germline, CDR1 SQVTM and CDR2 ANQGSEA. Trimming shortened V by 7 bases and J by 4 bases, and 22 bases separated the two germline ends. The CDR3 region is CSANRLRGEGTEAFF. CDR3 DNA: TGCAGCGCTAATAGGTTACGGGGGGAGGGCACTGAAGCTTTCTTT.

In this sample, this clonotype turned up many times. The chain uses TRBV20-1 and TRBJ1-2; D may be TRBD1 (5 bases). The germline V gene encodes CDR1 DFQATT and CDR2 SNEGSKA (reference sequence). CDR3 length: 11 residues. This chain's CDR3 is CRASGNYGYTF. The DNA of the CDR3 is TGCAGGGCATCAGGGAACTATGGCTACACCTTC.

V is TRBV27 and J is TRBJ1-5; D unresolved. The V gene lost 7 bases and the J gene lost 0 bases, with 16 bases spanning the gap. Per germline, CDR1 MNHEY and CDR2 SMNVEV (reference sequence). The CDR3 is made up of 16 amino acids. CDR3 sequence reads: CASMSRQNYSNQPQHF. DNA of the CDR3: TGTGCCAGCATGTCTAGGCAGAACTATAGCAATCAGCCCCAGCATTTT.

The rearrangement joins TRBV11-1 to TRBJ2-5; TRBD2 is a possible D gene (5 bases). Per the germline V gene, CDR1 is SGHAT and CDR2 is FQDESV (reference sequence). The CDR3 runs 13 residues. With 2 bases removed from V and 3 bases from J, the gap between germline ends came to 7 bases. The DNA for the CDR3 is TGTGCCAGCAGCTTACTGACTAAAGAGACCCAGTACTTC. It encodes CASSLLTKETQYF.

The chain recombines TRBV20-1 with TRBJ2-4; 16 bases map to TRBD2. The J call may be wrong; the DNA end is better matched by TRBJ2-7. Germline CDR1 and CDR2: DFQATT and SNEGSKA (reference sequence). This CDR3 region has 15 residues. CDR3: CSATGTSGGAYEQYF. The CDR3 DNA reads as TGCAGTGCAACCGGGACTAGCGGGGGGGCCTACGAGCAGTACTTC.

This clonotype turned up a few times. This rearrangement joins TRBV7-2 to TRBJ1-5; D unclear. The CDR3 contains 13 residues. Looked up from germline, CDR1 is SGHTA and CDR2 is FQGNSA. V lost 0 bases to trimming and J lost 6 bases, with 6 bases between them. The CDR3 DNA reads TGTGCCAGCAGCTTAGCGCTAAGTCAGCCCCAGCATTTT. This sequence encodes CASSLALSQPQHF.

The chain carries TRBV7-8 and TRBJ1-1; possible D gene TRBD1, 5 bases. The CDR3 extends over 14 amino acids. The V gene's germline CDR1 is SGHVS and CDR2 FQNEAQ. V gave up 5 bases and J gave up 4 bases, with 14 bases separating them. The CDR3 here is CASSERRDRTEAFF. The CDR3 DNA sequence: TGTGCCAGCAGCGAGCGCAGGGACCGCACTGAAGCTTTCTTT.

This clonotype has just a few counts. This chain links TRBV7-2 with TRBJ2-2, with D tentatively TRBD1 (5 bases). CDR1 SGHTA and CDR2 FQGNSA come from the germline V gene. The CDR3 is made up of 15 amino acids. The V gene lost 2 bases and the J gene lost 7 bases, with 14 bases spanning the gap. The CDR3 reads CASSLKTVSVGELFF. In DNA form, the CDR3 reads TGTGCCAGCAGCTTAAAGACAGTTTCTGTCGGGGAGCTGTTTTTT.

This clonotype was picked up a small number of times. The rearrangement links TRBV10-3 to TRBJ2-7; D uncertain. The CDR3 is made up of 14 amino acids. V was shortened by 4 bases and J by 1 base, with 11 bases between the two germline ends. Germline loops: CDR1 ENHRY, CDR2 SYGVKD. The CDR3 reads CAISAGSRSYEQYF. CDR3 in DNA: TGTGCCATCAGTGCGGGTAGCCGATCCTACGAGCAGTACTTC.

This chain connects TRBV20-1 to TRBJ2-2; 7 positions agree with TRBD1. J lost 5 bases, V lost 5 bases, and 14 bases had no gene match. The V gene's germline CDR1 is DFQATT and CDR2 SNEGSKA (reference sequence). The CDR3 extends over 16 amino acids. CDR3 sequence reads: CSARTGDRVLTGELFF. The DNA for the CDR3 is TGCAGTGCTCGGACGGGTGACAGGGTGTTGACCGGGGAGCTGTTTTTT.

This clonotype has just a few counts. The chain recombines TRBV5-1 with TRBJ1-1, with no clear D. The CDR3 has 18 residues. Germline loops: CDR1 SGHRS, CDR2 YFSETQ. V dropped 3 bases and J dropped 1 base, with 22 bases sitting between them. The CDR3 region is CASSSLLVARRRNTEAFF. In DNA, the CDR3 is TGCGCCAGCAGCTCCTTGCTGGTGGCCAGACGACGGAACACTGAAGCTTTCTTT. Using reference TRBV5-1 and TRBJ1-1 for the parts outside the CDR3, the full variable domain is KAGVTQTPRYLIKTRGQQVTLSCSPISGHRSVSWYQQTPGQGLQFLFEYFSETQRNKGNFPGRFSGRQFSNSRSEMNVSTLELGDSALYLCASSSLLVARRRNTEAFFGQGTRLTVV.